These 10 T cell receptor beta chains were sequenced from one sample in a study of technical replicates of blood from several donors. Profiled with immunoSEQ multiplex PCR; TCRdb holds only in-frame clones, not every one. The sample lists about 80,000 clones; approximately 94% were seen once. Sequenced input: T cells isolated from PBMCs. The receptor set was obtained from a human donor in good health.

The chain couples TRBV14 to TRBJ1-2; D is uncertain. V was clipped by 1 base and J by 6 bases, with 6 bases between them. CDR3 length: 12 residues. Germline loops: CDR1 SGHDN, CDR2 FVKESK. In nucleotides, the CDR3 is TGTGCCAGCAGCCAAGGACTGAATGGCTACACCTTC. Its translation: CASSQGLNGYTF.

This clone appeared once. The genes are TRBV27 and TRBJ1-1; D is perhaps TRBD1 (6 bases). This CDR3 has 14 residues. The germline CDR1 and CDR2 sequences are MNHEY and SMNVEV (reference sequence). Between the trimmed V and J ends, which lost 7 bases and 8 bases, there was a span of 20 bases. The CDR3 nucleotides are TGTGCCAGCAATTCACACCAGGGGTGGCCCGAAGCTTTCTTT. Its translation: CASNSHQGWPEAFF.

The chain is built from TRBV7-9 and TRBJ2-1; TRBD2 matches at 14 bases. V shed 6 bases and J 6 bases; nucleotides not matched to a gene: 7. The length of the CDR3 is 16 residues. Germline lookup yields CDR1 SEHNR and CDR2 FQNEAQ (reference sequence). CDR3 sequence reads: CASSRSGTSGSNEQFF. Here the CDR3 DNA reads TGTGCCAGCAGTCGTTCCGGGACTAGCGGGAGCAATGAGCAGTTCTTC.

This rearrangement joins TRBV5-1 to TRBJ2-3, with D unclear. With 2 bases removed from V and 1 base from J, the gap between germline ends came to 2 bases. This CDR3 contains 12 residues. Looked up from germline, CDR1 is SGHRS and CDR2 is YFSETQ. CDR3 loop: CASSFGTDTQYF. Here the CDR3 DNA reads TGCGCCAGCAGCTTCGGCACAGATACGCAGTATTTT. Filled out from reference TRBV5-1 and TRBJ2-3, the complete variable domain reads KAGVTQTPRYLIKTRGQQVTLSCSPISGHRSVSWYQQTPGQGLQFLFEYFSETQRNKGNFPGRFSGRQFSNSRSEMNVSTLELGDSALYLCASSFGTDTQYFGPGTRLTVL.

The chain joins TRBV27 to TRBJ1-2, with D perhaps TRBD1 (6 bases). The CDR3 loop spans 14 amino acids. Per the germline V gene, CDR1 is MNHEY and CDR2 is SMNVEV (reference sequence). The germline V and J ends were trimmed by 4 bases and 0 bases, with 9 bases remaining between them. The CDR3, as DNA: TGTGCCAGCAGTTCTCCAGGGGCTAACTATGGCTACACCTTC. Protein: CASSSPGANYGYTF.

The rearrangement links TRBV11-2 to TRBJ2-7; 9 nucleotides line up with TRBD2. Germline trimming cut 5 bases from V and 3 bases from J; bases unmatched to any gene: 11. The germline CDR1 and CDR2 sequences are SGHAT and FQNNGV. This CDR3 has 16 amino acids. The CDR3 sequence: CASSKNLAGALYEQYF. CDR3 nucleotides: TGTGCCAGCAGCAAAAACTTAGCGGGAGCACTCTACGAGCAGTACTTC.

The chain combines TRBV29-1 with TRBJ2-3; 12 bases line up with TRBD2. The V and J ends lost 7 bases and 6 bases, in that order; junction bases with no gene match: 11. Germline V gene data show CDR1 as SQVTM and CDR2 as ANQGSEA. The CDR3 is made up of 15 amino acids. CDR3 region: CSDSASGRAPDTQYF. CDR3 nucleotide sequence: TGCAGCGATAGTGCTAGCGGGAGGGCCCCGGATACGCAGTATTTT.

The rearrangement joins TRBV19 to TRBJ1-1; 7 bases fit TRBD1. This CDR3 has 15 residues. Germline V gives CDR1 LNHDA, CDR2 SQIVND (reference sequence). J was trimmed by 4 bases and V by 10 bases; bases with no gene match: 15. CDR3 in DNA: TGTGCCACCAGACGACAGGGCATTATTCCCACTGAAGCTTTCTTT. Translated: CATRRQGIIPTEAFF.

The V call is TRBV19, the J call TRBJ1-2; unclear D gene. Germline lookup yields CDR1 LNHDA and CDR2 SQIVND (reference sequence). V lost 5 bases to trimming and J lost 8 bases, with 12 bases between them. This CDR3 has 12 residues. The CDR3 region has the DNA TGTGCCAGTAGTTCCCCCGGGAGGGGCTACACCTTC. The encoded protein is CASSSPGRGYTF.

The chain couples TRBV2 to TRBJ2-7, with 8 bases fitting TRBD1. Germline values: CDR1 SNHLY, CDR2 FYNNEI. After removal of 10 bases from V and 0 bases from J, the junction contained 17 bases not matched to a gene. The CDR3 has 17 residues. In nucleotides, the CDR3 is TGTGCCACAGCCCGGGACAGGCCACATGCACCCTCCTACGAGCAGTACTTC. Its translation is CATARDRPHAPSYEQYF.